Detailed here is one T cell receptor (beta chain). Individual cDNA molecules were tagged with unique molecular identifiers, the study reported. TCRdb re-derived calls from the 5' RACE reads in MiXCR, one entry per CDR3 protein. This table holds about 90,000 distinct CDR3 sequences, approximately 12% found once. The source of the sample is a study of early T cells in non-severe SARS-CoV-2 infection. Trimming cost V 2 bases and J 1 base, with 13 bases left between them. CDR3 size: 16 residues. The receptor was derived from an adult who was a healthcare worker with PCR-confirmed SARS-CoV-2 infection or an uninfected control (not recorded which). V usage is TRBV12-3 or TRBV12-4 and J usage is TRBJ2-3; D is unresolved. The sequences come from whole blood, collected at baseline. CDR3 in amino acids: CASSLRLLKGTDTQYF. The CDR3 nucleotides are TGTGCCAGCAGTTTAAGGCTGCTAAAGGGCACAGATACGCAGTATTTT.